One sample yielded the 21 T cell receptor beta chains listed below, sequenced in a study of glioma-infiltrating T cells after dendritic cell vaccination (TCRdb year 2016). The time point tag for this specimen amounts to: after dendritic cell vaccination, including at tumor progression/relapse. The library was made by the immunoSEQ multiplex PCR assay. TCRdb provides this immuneACCESS table in a form limited to in-frame rearrangements. Some clones are lacking; in checked studies, under half of them reflect an unresolved V gene, and why the rest are absent is not known. For this sample there are 100,000 or so clones; around 91% appear just once. Roughly 2.8% of the sample is held by the ten biggest clonotypes. Here the sequenced sample was blood, taken after dendritic cell vaccination. The receptors originated from a human donor with glioblastoma.

The chain employs TRBV11-2 and TRBJ2-1; 9 positions match TRBD1. CDR1 is SGHAT, CDR2 FQNNGV, per germline. Trimming removed 5 bases from V and 10 bases from J; junction bases left unmatched: 9. CDR3 size: 14 residues. Written as DNA, the CDR3 is TGTGCCAGCAGCGAGACCCCGGACAGGGGCGAGCAGTTCTTC. This translates into CASSETPDRGEQFF.

The chain uses TRBV9 and TRBJ2-7; 8 nucleotides match TRBD2. This CDR3 is built from 13 residues. Germline V lookup: CDR1 SGDLS, CDR2 YYNGEE. Losses at the gene ends were 2 bases for V and 6 bases for J; bases not matched to a gene: 4. CDR3 in DNA: TGTGCCAGCAGCGTCGGACTAGCTACCGAGCAGTACTTC. It encodes CASSVGLATEQYF.

The CDR3 region has the DNA TGTGCCAGCAGAAGGGGGCTAAGGGTGTATTCACCCCTCCACTTT. Amino acid sequence: CASRRGLRVYSPLHF. V gene TRBV6-5 combines with J gene TRBJ1-6, with 7 bases aligning to TRBD1. Per the germline V gene, CDR1 is MNHEY and CDR2 is SVGAGI. V was pared by 6 bases and J by 8 bases, with 10 bases of the junction left unmatched. This CDR3 is built from 15 residues.

The gene calls are TRBV5-1 and TRBJ1-3; D is unresolved. Trimming took 4 bases from V and 0 from J, leaving 11 bases between them. The CDR3 runs to 15 residues. Germline values: CDR1 SGHRS, CDR2 YFSETQ. The CDR3 DNA is TGCGCCAGCAGCCAAGACATTAGCTCTGGAAACACCATATATTTT. It encodes CASSQDISSGNTIYF.

This chain links TRBV5-6 with TRBJ2-1; 7 nucleotides align to TRBD2. Germline values: CDR1 SGHDT, CDR2 YYEEEE. The J segment lost 5 bases and the V segment lost 4 bases, leaving 9 bases of the junction unmatched. The CDR3 runs 15 residues. DNA for the CDR3: TGTGCCAGCAGCCAGACCGGGACTATAGACAATGAGCAGTTCTTC. Protein product: CASSQTGTIDNEQFF.

The chain combines TRBV15 with TRBJ1-1; no clear D gene. Germline CDR1 reads LNHNV; CDR2 reads YYDKDF (reference sequence). The CDR3 extends over 13 amino acids. Trimming removed 0 bases at V and 1 base at J, with 3 bases between. The CDR3 bases are TGTGCCACCAGCAGAGATAAGAACACTGAAGCTTTCTTT. This encodes CATSRDKNTEAFF.

The V call is TRBV7-6, the J call TRBJ2-5; 9 bases fit TRBD1. The CDR3 extends over 16 amino acids. After removal of 2 bases from V and 5 bases from J, the junction contained 9 bases not matched to a gene. Germline CDR1 and CDR2: SGHVS and FNYEAQ. The CDR3 spells CASSLYLGQGWETQYF. The CDR3 bases are TGTGCCAGCAGCTTATATTTGGGACAGGGTTGGGAGACCCAGTACTTC.

The chain recombines TRBV1 with TRBJ2-1; the D call of TRBD2 is as the table states it, not checked on the DNA. TRBV1 counts as a pseudogene. The CDR3 loop spans 19 amino acids. The CDR3 coding sequence is TGCACCAGCAGCCCACGGACTAGCGGGGGGCGCTCAAGGAACAATGAGCAGTTCTTC. Protein: CTSSPRTSGGRSRNNEQFF.

The chain recombines TRBV4-1 with TRBJ1-6; D remains ambiguous. Per germline, CDR1 MGHRA and CDR2 YSYEKL. Trimming cost V 0 bases and J 10 bases, with 16 bases left between them. The CDR3 is 16 amino acids. The CDR3 is CASSQEATRGFSPLHF. As DNA, the CDR3 is TGCGCCAGCAGCCAAGAAGCGACCCGCGGGTTCTCACCCCTCCACTTT.

The chain carries TRBV2 and TRBJ1-5; D unclear. The CDR3 runs 14 residues. Germline CDR1 and CDR2: SNHLY and FYNNEI. V was pared by 3 bases and J by 9 bases, with 15 bases between. In DNA, the CDR3 is TGTGCCAGCAGTGACCTGTCAGGCCAAAGGCCCCAGCATTTT. Protein sequence: CASSDLSGQRPQHF.

The chain recombines TRBV2 with TRBJ2-5; TRBD1 is a possible D gene (5 bases). This CDR3 is 15 amino acids long. Trimming took off 6 bases at V and 7 bases at J, with 21 bases between the two ends. The germline V gene has CDR1 SNHLY and CDR2 FYNNEI. The CDR3 coding sequence is TGTGCCAGCAGCGCCTTACAGGATAAGGAAGGGACCCAGTACTTC. Its protein is CASSALQDKEGTQYF. The full variable domain, completed using reference TRBV2 and TRBJ2-5, is EPEVTQTPSHQVTQMGQEVILRCVPISNHLYFYWYRQILGQKVEFLVSFYNNEISEKSEIFDDQFSVERPDGSNFTLKIRSTKLEDSAMYFCASSALQDKEGTQYFGPGTRLLVL.

The chain couples TRBV11-1 to TRBJ2-7, with 9 bases fitting TRBD2. CDR3 length: 16 residues. Germline loops: CDR1 SGHAT, CDR2 FQDESV (reference sequence). V lost 1 base and J lost 0; bases outside the gene matches: 4. Here the CDR3 DNA reads TGTGCCAGCAGCTTAGAGGCTAGCGGGGTCTCCTACGAGCAGTACTTC. Amino acid sequence: CASSLEASGVSYEQYF.

The rearrangement links TRBV2 to TRBJ2-7; D remains unclear. CDR3 length: 12 amino acids. Germline V gene sequence: CDR1 SNHLY, CDR2 FYNNEI. V was cut by 1 base and J by 5 bases, with 6 bases left in between. The CDR3 coding sequence is TGTGCCAGCAGTGAAGGCGGCAACGAGCAGTACTTC. This codes for CASSEGGNEQYF.

The V gene is TRBV5-4, the J gene TRBJ2-3; D not resolved. The CDR3 loop spans 14 amino acids. From germline, CDR1 is SGHNT and CDR2 YYREEE (reference sequence). With 1 base removed from V and 4 bases from J, the gap between germline ends came to 10 bases. In DNA form, the CDR3 reads TGTGCCAGCAGCTTGAGAGGATCACCAGATACGCAGTATTTT. It is translated as CASSLRGSPDTQYF.

V is TRBV9 and J is TRBJ2-5, with TRBD2 as a possible D gene (6 bases). CDR3 length: 14 residues. V dropped 3 bases and J dropped 3 bases, with 12 bases sitting between them. Germline V CDR1 and CDR2: SGDLS, YYNGEE. The CDR3 spells CASSAGTVKETQYF. In DNA form, the CDR3 reads TGTGCCAGCAGCGCCGGGACTGTAAAAGAGACCCAGTACTTC.

The chain combines TRBV14 with TRBJ2-3, with 8 bases identical to TRBD2. J gave up 0 bases and V 4 bases, and 9 bases lay outside the gene matches. This CDR3 has 17 residues. Germline lookup yields CDR1 SGHDN and CDR2 FVKESK. CDR3 DNA sequence: TGTGCCAGCAGCCCCTTCTCCGGGGGGGGAAGCACAGATACGCAGTATTTT. It translates to CASSPFSGGGSTDTQYF.

The rearrangement links TRBV6-6 to TRBJ1-4; the match to TRBD1 covers 9 bases. The CDR3 consists of 14 residues. The V gene's germline CDR1 is MNHNY and CDR2 SVGAGI (reference sequence). The trim removed 6 bases at V and 5 bases at J, leaving 4 bases unmatched. CDR3 residues: CASSRGTGNEKLFF. For the CDR3, the DNA is TGTGCCAGCAGCCGAGGGACAGGGAATGAAAAACTGTTTTTT.

The rearrangement joins TRBV5-1 to TRBJ2-3, with 8 positions matching TRBD2. Germline CDR1 is SGHRS and CDR2 is YFSETQ. Trimming removed 0 bases from V and 4 bases from J; junction bases left unmatched: 10. The CDR3 covers 17 residues. The CDR3 DNA follows: TGCGCCAGCAGCTTGGGGCAGTACGGGGGGGCCCCAGATACGCAGTATTTT. Translated, it gives CASSLGQYGGAPDTQYF.

This sequence joins TRBV30 and TRBJ1-3; D remains ambiguous. V was trimmed by 6 bases and J by 1 base, leaving 19 bases between them. The CDR3 spans 16 residues. CDR1 is GTSNPN, CDR2 SVGIG, per germline (reference sequence). Here the CDR3 reads CACVVKGVMSGNTIYF. The DNA for the CDR3 is TGTGCCTGCGTGGTAAAGGGAGTTATGTCTGGAAACACCATATATTTT.

This clone has a single count. This chain connects TRBV2 to TRBJ2-7; the D gene is possibly TRBD1 (6 bases). Germline-derived CDR1 and CDR2 are SNHLY and FYNNEI. V lost 0 bases to trimming and J lost 5 bases, with 14 bases between them. CDR3 length: 15 amino acids. CDR3 amino acids: CASSEAPYRAHEQYF. CDR3 DNA: TGTGCCAGCAGTGAAGCCCCCTACAGGGCCCACGAGCAGTACTTC.

The chain carries TRBV4-1 and TRBJ2-3; 13 nucleotides align to TRBD2. The ends lost 3 bases at V and 3 bases at J; junction bases unmatched: 12. The CDR3 runs 19 residues. The germline CDR1 and CDR2 sequences are MGHRA and YSYEKL. CDR3: CASSHYGLAGVESTDTQYF. The CDR3 DNA reads TGCGCCAGCAGCCATTATGGACTAGCGGGAGTTGAAAGTACAGATACGCAGTATTTT.